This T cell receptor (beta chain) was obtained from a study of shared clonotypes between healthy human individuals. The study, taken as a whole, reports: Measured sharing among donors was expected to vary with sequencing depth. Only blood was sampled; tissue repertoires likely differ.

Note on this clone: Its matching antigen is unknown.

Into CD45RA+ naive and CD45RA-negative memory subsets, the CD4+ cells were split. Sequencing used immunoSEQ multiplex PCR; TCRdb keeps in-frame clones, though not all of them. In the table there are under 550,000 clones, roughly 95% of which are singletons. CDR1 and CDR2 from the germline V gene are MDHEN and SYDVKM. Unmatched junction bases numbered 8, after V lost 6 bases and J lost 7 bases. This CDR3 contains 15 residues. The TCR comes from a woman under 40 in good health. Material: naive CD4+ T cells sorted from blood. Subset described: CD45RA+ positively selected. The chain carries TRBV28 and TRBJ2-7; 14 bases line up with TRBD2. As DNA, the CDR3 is TGTGCCAGCAGATCTCCGGGACTAGCGGGAGTTGAGCAGTACTTC. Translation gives CASRSPGLAGVEQYF.